This is a list of T cell receptor beta chains from one sample in a study of T cell changes during pregnancy in multiple sclerosis. Sequencing used immunoSEQ multiplex PCR; TCRdb keeps in-frame clones, though not all of them. The table lists 67,000 or so clones, 85% to 95% of them singletons. The sequencing here drew on CD8+ T cells from peripheral blood mononuclear cells, taken in the third trimester of pregnancy. Receptors were obtained from a female donor in good health, enrolled as a control in a pregnancy study. The CDR3 runs from the conserved cysteine through the conserved F or W. Fields, in order: J gene, V gene, clone size, CDR3 protein. A clone size is listed for some rows: how often the clone was seen (once, few, many), or a class if it is expanded.

>TRBJ1-3|TRBV9|.
CASSPETGTGNTIYF
>TRBJ2-7|TRBV30|.
CAWSVPFFDRYEQYF
>TRBJ2-7|TRBV15|.
CATSKGTSGDYEQYF
>TRBJ1-1|TRBV5-5|.
CASSLEPGLGTEAFF
>TRBJ1-3|TRBV4-2|.
CASSQGYVTPYNGNTIYF
>TRBJ2-2|TRBV7-9|.
CASSHFGGQRGGSGELFF
>TRBJ1-2|TRBV4-3|.
CASSQDRGQGVDYGYTF
>TRBJ2-5|TRBV19|.
CASSVHPPGRLSKETQYF
>TRBJ2-4|TRBV7-2|.
CASSVGQGFLAKNIQYF
>TRBJ2-7|TRBV2|.
CASTGGLREQYF
>TRBJ2-3|TRBV14|.
CASSQRRGGDTQYF
>TRBJ1-1|TRBV30|.
CACRDRGRGTEAFF
>TRBJ1-1|TRBV19|few
CARTPGCTEAFF
>TRBJ2-2|TRBV5-5|.
CASSLAYSRANTGELFF
>TRBJ1-1|TRBV7-9|.
CATRGGAGNTEAFF
>TRBJ1-4|TRBV23-1|.
CASPGGEKLFF
>TRBJ2-1|TRBV4-1|.
CASSPTGGGEQFF
>TRBJ2-2|TRBV7-9|.
CASRPGGSTGELFF
>TRBJ1-2|TRBV27|.
CASSLSIQGDYGYTF
>TRBJ1-2|TRBV10-2|few
CASSESQQSHYGYTF
>TRBJ2-1|TRBV10-3|.
CAISGQGSRNNEQFF
>TRBJ1-1|TRBV6-6|.
CAGDRVGSRTEAFF
>TRBJ2-2|TRBV7-3|.
CASSSEVAGHTGELFF
>TRBJ1-1|TRBV27|.
CASSLGAVNTEAFF
>TRBJ1-1|TRBV9|once
CASSTGESMNTEAFF
>TRBJ1-5|TRBV6-5|.
CASSSGGSNQPQHF
>TRBJ2-7|TRBV19|.
CASSQSGGRRYEQYF
>TRBJ2-3|TRBV13|.
CASSSTSTDTQYF
>TRBJ2-7|TRBV4-3|.
CASSRLTGQGVEQYF
>TRBJ2-5|TRBV11-3|.
CASSWGVQETQYF
>TRBJ2-1|TRBV27|.
CAAASGGHSYNEQFF
>TRBJ2-2|TRBV9|.
CASSVGWGGTPGELFF
>TRBJ2-7|TRBV9|.
CASSVGRTAYSYEQYF
>TRBJ1-1|TRBV27|.
CASSLGLLNTEAFF
>TRBJ1-4|TRBV29-1|.
CSAFGTASTNEKLFF
>TRBJ1-5|TRBV7-2|.
CASSLGLDSNQPQHF
>TRBJ2-7|TRBV7-2|.
CASSPEDSIYEQYF
>TRBJ2-7|TRBV7-9|.
CASSPPRGGESYEQYF
>TRBJ2-3|TRBV7-9|.
CASTPPGAETDTQYF
>TRBJ2-7|TRBV11-2|.
CASSLITGSYEQYF
>TRBJ1-1|TRBV7-9|.
CASSQTSANTEAFF
>TRBJ1-2|TRBV2|.
CASSERQSRGYTF